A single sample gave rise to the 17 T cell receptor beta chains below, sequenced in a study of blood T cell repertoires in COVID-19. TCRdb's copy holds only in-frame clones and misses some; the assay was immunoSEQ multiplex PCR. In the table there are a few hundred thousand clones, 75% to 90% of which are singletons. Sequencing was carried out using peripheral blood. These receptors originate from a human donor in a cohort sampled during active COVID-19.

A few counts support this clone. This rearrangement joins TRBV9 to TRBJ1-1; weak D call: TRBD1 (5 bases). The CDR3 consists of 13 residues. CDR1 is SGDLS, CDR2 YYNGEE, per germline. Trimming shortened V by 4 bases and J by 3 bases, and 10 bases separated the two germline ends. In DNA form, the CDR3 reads TGTGCCAGCAGCCGAACAGGAGACACTGAAGCTTTCTTT. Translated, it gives CASSRTGDTEAFF.

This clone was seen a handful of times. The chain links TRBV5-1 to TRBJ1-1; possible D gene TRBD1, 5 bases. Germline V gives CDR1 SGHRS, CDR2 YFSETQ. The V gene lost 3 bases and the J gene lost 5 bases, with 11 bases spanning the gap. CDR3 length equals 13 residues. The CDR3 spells CASSSGWTTEAFF. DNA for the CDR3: TGCGCCAGCAGCTCAGGGTGGACGACTGAAGCTTTCTTT.

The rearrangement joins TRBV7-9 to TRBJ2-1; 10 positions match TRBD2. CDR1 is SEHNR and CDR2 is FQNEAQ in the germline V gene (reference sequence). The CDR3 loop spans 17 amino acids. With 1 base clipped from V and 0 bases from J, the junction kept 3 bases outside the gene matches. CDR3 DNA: TGTGCCAGCAGCTTAGGACTAGCGGGTCCCTCCTACAATGAGCAGTTCTTC. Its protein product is CASSLGLAGPSYNEQFF.

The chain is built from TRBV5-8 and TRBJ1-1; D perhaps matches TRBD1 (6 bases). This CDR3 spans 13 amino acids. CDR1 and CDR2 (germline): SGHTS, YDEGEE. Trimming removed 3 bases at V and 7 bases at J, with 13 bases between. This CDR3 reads CASSSRQDFEAFF. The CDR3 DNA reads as TGTGCCAGCAGCTCCCGACAGGATTTTGAAGCTTTCTTT. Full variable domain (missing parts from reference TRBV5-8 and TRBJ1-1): EAGVTQSPTHLIKTRGQQATLRCSPISGHTSVYWYQQALGLGLQFLLWYDEGEERNRGNFPPRFSGRQFPNYSSELNVNALELEDSALYLCASSSRQDFEAFFGQGTRLTVV.

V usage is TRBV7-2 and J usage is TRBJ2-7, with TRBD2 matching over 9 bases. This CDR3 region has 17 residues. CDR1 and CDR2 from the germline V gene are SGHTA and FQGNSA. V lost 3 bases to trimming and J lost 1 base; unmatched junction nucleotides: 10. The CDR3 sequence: CASSFGWSSGSSYEQYF. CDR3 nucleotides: TGTGCCAGCAGCTTCGGCTGGAGTAGCGGGAGTTCCTACGAGCAGTACTTC.

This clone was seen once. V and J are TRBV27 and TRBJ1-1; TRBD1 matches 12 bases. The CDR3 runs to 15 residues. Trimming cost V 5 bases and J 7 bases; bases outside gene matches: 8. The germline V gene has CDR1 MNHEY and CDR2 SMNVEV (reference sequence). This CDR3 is CASSPRDRGLGEAFF. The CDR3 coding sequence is TGTGCCAGCAGTCCCCGGGACAGGGGGCTTGGTGAAGCTTTCTTT.

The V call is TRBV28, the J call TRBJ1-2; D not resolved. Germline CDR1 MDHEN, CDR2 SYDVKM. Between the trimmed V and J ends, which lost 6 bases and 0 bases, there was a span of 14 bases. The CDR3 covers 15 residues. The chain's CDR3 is CASSPDSTPNYGYTF. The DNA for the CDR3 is TGTGCCAGCAGCCCCGACTCCACACCTAACTATGGCTACACCTTC.

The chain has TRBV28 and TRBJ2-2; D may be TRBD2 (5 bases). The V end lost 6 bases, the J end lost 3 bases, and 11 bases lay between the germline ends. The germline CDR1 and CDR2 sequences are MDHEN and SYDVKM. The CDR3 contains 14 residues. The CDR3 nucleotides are TGTGCCAGCAGGGCGGACTTGTACACCGGGGAGCTGTTTTTT. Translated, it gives CASRADLYTGELFF.

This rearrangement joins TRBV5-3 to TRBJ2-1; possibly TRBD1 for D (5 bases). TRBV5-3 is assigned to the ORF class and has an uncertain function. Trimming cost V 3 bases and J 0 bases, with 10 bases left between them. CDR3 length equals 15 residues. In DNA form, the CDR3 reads TGTGCCAGAAGCTCCCAGGGCCACTCCTACAATGAGCAGTTCTTC. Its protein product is CARSSQGHSYNEQFF.

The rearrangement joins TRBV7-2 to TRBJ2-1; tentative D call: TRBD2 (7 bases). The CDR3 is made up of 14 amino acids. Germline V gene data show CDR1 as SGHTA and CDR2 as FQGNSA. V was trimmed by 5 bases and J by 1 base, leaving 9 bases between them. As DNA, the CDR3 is TGTGCCAGCAGCGGGAGGGGGTCCTACAATGAGCAGTTCTTC. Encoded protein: CASSGRGSYNEQFF.

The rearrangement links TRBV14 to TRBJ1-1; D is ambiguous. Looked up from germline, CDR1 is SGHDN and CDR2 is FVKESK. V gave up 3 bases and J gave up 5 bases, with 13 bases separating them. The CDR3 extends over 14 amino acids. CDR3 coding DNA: TGTGCCAGCAGCCAGACGCACCCCGGGACTGAAGCTTTCTTT. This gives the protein CASSQTHPGTEAFF.

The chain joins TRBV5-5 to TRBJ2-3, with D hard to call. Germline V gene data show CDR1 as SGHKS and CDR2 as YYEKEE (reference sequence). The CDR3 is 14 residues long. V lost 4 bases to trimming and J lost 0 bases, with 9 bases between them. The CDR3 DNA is TGTGCCAGCAGCCGAGGAGACAGCACAGATACGCAGTATTTT. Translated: CASSRGDSTDTQYF.

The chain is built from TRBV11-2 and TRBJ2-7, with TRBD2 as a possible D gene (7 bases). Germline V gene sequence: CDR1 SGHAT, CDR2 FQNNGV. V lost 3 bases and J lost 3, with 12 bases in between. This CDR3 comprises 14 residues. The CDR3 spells CASSFGGLHYEQYF. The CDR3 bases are TGTGCCAGCAGCTTCGGGGGGCTTCACTACGAGCAGTACTTC.

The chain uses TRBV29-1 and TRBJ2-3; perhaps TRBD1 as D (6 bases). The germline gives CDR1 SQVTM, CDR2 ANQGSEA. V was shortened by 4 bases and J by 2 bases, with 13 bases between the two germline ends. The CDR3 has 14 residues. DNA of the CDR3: TGCAGCGTTGTTGAGACAGGCTTCACAGATACGCAGTATTTT. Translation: CSVVETGFTDTQYF.

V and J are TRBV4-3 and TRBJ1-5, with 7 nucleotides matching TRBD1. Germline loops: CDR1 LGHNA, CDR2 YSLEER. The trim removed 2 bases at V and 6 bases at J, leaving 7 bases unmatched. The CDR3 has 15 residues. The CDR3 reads CASSQTDRAGQPQHF. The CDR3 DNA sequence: TGCGCCAGCAGCCAAACTGACAGGGCGGGTCAGCCCCAGCATTTT.

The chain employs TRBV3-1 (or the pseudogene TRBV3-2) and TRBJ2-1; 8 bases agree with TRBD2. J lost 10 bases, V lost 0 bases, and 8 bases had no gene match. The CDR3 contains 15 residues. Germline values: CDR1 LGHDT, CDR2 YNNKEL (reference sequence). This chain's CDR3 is CASSQDPAGEGEQFF. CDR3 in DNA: TGTGCCAGCAGCCAAGACCCAGCGGGAGAGGGAGAGCAGTTCTTC.

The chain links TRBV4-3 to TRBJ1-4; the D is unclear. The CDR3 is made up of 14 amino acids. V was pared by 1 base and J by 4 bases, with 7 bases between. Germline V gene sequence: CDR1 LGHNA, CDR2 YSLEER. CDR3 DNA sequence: TGCGCCAGCAGCCAAGTTCAGGATAATGAAAAACTGTTTTTT. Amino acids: CASSQVQDNEKLFF.